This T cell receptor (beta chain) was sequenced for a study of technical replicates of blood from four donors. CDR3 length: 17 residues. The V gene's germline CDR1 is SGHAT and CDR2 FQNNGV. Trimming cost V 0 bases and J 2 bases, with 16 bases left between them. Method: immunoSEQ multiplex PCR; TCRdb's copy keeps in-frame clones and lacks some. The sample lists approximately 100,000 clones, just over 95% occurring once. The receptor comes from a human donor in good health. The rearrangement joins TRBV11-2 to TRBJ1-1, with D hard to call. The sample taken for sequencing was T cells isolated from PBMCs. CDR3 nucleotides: TGTGCCAGCAGCTTAGATCGTTTTATCGAGAGCAACACTGAAGCTTTCTTT. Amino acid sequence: CASSLDRFIESNTEAFF.